This T cell receptor beta chain was observed in a study of blood T cell repertoires in COVID-19 (dated by TCRdb to 2020 to 2022). For the wider study: Samples covering the acute and convalescent phases of COVID-19 were provided by collaborators in the United States, Italy and Spain. The prospective study material was composed of cDNA or gDNA derived from T cells, B-cell-depleted T cells, or PBMCs. Deeply sampled blood TCRbeta repertoires from subjects exposed to, actively infected with, or recovered from COVID-19 were included in the dataset. A freely available public database, intended as a resource for researchers studying the immune response to SARS-CoV-2, is where the repertoires were released. Samples were obtained from the ongoing ImmuneRACE study (first 160 participants) and from 1,254 subjects provided by 6 global collaborators. Sample metadata almost always included a de-identified subject ID, COVID-19 status, age in years and sex. Where available, HLA class I and class II types were taken from metadata supplied by the sample provider and were not determined by assay-based typing. What the study reported, not specific to this receptor: How much clinical and demographic metadata was included differed by source and by participant, and the metadata was provided uncurated.

TCRbeta CDR3 regions were amplified from genomic DNA using the immunoSEQ Assay, a bias-controlled multiplex PCR. Under the source paper's analysis protocol: The number of nucleated cells in each sample was estimated by amplification of reference gene primers within the assay. To quantify the absolute abundance of each unique TCRbeta CDR3 rearrangement, sequence reads were collapsed and filtered. For each sample, productive Simpson clonality was calculated as the square root of Simpson's diversity index over productive rearrangements. TCRdb retrieved this table from immuneACCESS and kept in-frame rearrangements only. Not all clones are present; in checked studies, unresolved V genes account for under half, and no reason is known for the remainder. The DNA gave D and trimming, while V, J and clone size come from that table. Across this sample there are around 140,000 clones, with 80% to 90% seen only once. Clones ranked in the top ten supply 1.7% of the sample.

Concerning this clone: Its antigen remains undetermined. No clone much larger than this one lies a single base away; base qualities are absent.

The CDR3 contains 15 residues, cysteine and phenylalanine counted. Just the 45-base CDR3 DNA is kept, in frame starting at base 1. Unmatched junction bases come to 8, with V trimmed by 3 bases and J by 8 bases. From the germline V gene (reference sequence), CDR1 is LNHDA and CDR2 is SQIVND. The collaborating institutions used their own protocols to collect whole blood in K2EDTA tubes. For TCRbeta analysis, collaborator samples were shipped as frozen whole blood, as isolated PBMCs, or as DNA extracted from either sample type. Specimen: peripheral blood. The V gene is TRBV19 and the J gene is TRBJ2-1; 9 central bases correspond to TRBD2. This TCR was recovered from a woman between 45 and 65 years old with acute or convalescent COVID-19. The bases are TGTGCCAGTAGTATTGGGGGGACTAGCCGAGATGAGCAGTTCTTC. This translates into CASSIGGTSRDEQFF. The variable domain in full, with residues beyond the CDR3 obtained from the reference TRBV19 and TRBJ2-1 genes, is DGGITQSPKYLFRKEGQNVTLSCEQNLNHDAMYWYRQDPGQGLRLIYYSQIVNDFQKGDIAEGYSVSREKKESFPLTVTSAQKNPTAFYLCASSIGGTSRDEQFFGPGTRLTVL.